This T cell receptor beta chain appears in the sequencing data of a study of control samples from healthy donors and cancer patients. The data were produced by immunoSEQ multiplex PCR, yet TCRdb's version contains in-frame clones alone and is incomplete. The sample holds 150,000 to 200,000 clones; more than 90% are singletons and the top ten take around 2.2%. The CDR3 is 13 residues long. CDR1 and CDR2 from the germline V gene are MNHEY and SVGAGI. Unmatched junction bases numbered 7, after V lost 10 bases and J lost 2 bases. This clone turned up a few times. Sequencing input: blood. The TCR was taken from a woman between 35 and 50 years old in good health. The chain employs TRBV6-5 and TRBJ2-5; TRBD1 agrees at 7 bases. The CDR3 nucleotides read TGTGCCACCAACCGGGACAGACAAGAGACCCAGTACTTC. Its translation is CATNRDRQETQYF.